This TCR beta chain originates from a study of blood T cell repertoires in COVID-19. Study background: The analysed material was cDNA or gDNA that came from T cells, B-cell-depleted T cells, or PBMCs.

Germline V gene lookup returns CDR1 MNHEY and CDR2 SMNVEV (reference sequence). Between the trimmed V and J ends, which lost 5 bases and 7 bases, there was a span of 20 bases. The CDR3 runs to 15 residues. Study processing details: Estimated nucleated cell counts came from reference gene primer amplification. Only in-frame clones appear in the TCRdb table, and some are missing; sequencing was by immunoSEQ multiplex PCR. V and J calls and clone size come straight from that table; D and trimming were deduced from the DNA. The data show about 70,000 clones, about three quarters seen once. The clonotype originates from a woman between 65 and 79 years old with acute or convalescent COVID-19. The sequencing input was peripheral blood. This sequence joins TRBV27 and TRBJ1-2, with D possibly being TRBD1 (6 bases). The CDR3 is CASSLREQGIGGYTF. The CDR3 coding sequence is TGTGCCAGCAGTCTCCGAGAACAGGGTATCGGTGGCTACACCTTC.